This T cell receptor beta chain was observed in a study of T cell repertoires in cytomegalovirus infection. Study information: Shared public TCR beta signatures pointed to both CMV infection and a matching HLA type.

CDR1 and CDR2 from the germline V gene are MNHNY and SVGAGI (reference sequence). J gave up 1 base and V 2 bases, and 8 bases lay outside the gene matches. There are 17 residues in the CDR3. TCRdb independently ran MiXCR on the reads; one entry per CDR3 protein. This table holds some 200,000 distinct CDR3 sequences, 30% to 45% found once. A note on this clonotype: Its antigen remains unknown.

Whole-study results and caveats: The cumulative frequency of public TCR beta families identified carriers of CMV plus the relevant HLA.

The source of this sequence is a human donor in good health (CMV status not recorded). Some clones in this sample may be carry-over from other donors' samples. The V gene is TRBV6-6, the J gene TRBJ2-3; 8 nucleotides line up with TRBD1. The sequencing used CD8+ T cells from cultured PBMCs, collected from culture after CMV antigen stimulation. CDR3 in amino acids: CASSYPDRVWGTDTQYF. Written as DNA, the CDR3 is TGTGCCAGCAGTTACCCGGACAGGGTTTGGGGCACAGATACGCAGTATTTT.